There are many counts of the clone carrying this T cell receptor beta chain. Its antigen is not identified. These data originate in a study of T cells after yellow fever vaccination. Study summary: Fractions with few cells were prepared using SMART-Seq v4 Ultra Low Input.

Study outcomes and limitations: Highly abundant clonotypes carried over from the bulk population could end up in FACS-sorted repertoires as contaminants. Re-detected after boosting: most primary clones, more than 95% of CD4 and 80% to 90% of CD8.

Germline V gives CDR1 SEHNR, CDR2 FQNEAQ (reference sequence). CDR3 size: 18 residues. Losses at the gene ends were 5 bases for V and 2 bases for J; bases not matched to a gene: 14. TCRdb used MiXCR to reprocess the 5' RACE reads, holding one entry per CDR3 protein. The sample gives about 260,000 distinct CDR3 sequences, 5.2% of which show up once; roughly 3% is in the top ten. The chain combines TRBV7-9 with TRBJ1-4; 7 nucleotides match TRBD1. This receptor was taken from a man younger than 30 who received the YFV17D yellow fever vaccine. This specimen consisted of CD4+ T cells sorted from PBMCs, obtained on the day of the yellow fever booster vaccination. CDR3 amino acids: CASSPGGTGRTTNEKLFF. CDR3 DNA: TGTGCCAGCAGCCCAGGGGGGACTGGGAGGACGACTAATGAAAAACTGTTTTTT. Filled out from reference TRBV7-9 and TRBJ1-4, the complete variable domain reads DTGVSQNPRHKITKRGQNVTFRCDPISEHNRLYWYRQTLGQGPEFLTYFQNEAQLEKSRLLSDRFSAERPKGSFSTLEIQRTEQGDSAMYLCASSPGGTGRTTNEKLFFGSGTQLSVL.